The table lists the clone carrying this T cell receptor beta chain with many counts. The sample originates from a study of blood T cell repertoires in COVID-19. Study overall: The analysed material was cDNA or gDNA that came from T cells, B-cell-depleted T cells, or PBMCs.

V was clipped by 4 bases and J by 0 bases; unmatched bases: 2. The CDR3 is 14 residues long. Germline CDR1 is LGHDT and CDR2 is YNNKEL (reference sequence). The study recruited people aged roughly 18 to 89 years across around 23 US areas. Libraries were prepared by immunoSEQ multiplex PCR; TCRdb keeps only in-frame clonotypes and omits some of them. The sample contains 160,000 or so clones, 81% of which appear only once. The chain is built from TRBV3-1 (or the pseudogene TRBV3-2) and TRBJ1-2; 7 nucleotides match TRBD1. This TCR was recovered from a woman in her thirties or forties with acute COVID-19. Sequenced sample: PBMCs or T cells enriched from blood (not recorded which). The CDR3 sequence: CASSRQGANYGYTF. DNA for the CDR3: TGTGCCAGCAGCCGACAGGGCGCTAACTATGGCTACACCTTC.